This TCR beta chain was captured by sequencing in a study of T cell responses to AZD1222 COVID-19 vaccine. Study at large: Second-dose timings of about 4 or about 12 weeks were pooled.

Comments on this clone: As yet, its antigen is unknown.

Whole-study results and caveats: Among those given AZD1222, only five to seven were seropositive at baseline. Repertoire sampling was restricted to post-peak T cell response timepoints.

This CDR3 region has 14 residues. CDR1 and CDR2 from the germline V gene are MDHEN and SYDVKM. The V end lost 2 bases, the J end lost 3 bases, and 10 bases lay between the germline ends. Sequencing was performed with immunoSEQ multiplex PCR; in TCRdb, only in-frame clones are kept and a portion is missing. The sample has approximately 130,000 clones, 93% seen once. The clonotype comes from an adult in good health. V and J are TRBV28 and TRBJ1-2; D remains ambiguous. The specimen comprised peripheral blood, sampled on day 0 of AZD1222 vaccination. The CDR3 spells CASSLVAGDYGYTF. In DNA, the CDR3 is TGTGCCAGCAGTTTAGTGGCAGGCGACTATGGCTACACCTTC.